The source of this TCR beta chain is a study of a mutant IDH1 vaccine in newly diagnosed glioma (dated by TCRdb to about 2021). Context from the whole study: Of the 25 to 35 patients who were treated, around 60% were male and roughly 38% were female, and the mean age was approximately 40 years. Prior to enrollment, standard therapy consisting of radiotherapy alone, temozolomide alone, or radiochemotherapy with temozolomide had been administered to patients, with the combination being received by most patients. For exploratory analyses, longitudinal TCRB deep sequencing was carried out in around 24 treated patients wherever samples were available. Peripheral blood was drawn at six visits: V03 (baseline), V05, V07, V10, V12 and V13. Study-wide conclusions, independent of this receptor: The authors noted that analyses of patient blood samples could not be reproduced because of sample limitations. Pseudoprogression appeared unrelated to alterations in the top peripheral T cell clonotypes detected by TCRB sequencing. PBMC samples for TCRB deep sequencing were selected based on availability. Immune responses induced by the vaccine were seen in roughly 95% of patients across multiple MHC alleles.

From cysteine to phenylalanine, the CDR3 is 15 amino acids long. Only the CDR3 DNA is retained, 45 bases long and in frame from the first base. The germline V end is reduced by 0 bases and the J end by 5 bases; junction bases left unmatched: 2. Reading the germline V gene (reference sequence) gives CDR1 SEHNR and CDR2 FQNEAQ. The time point label, read with the paper, signifies: baseline, week 1 (first vaccination visit). Per the publication, the treatment or condition label means: pre-vaccination baseline after standard-of-care therapy. All donors had newly diagnosed IDH1-mutant astrocytomas of WHO grade 3 or 4 that showed loss of nuclear ATRX. The samples were drawn from NOA16, a multicentre, single-arm, open-label phase I trial in Germany that tested a mutant IDH1 peptide vaccine in humans for the first time. Blood drawn at visit V03 was used as the baseline sample for immunogenicity testing. The DNeasy Blood and Tissue Kit was used to extract genomic DNA from EDTA blood for TCRB sequencing.

Remarks on this clone: What this receptor recognizes is not known. No base quality values were provided; no much bigger clone lies one nucleotide off.

The library was obtained by the immunoSEQ multiplex PCR assay. Following the manufacturer's protocol, the hsTCRB Kit was used to amplify rearranged TCR beta chain sequences. An Illumina MiSeq was used to sequence the TCRB libraries. In the original analysis: The proprietary platform of the kit vendor was used for demultiplexing, trimming and gene mapping. TCRdb retrieved this table from immuneACCESS and kept in-frame rearrangements only. Not all clones are present; in checked studies, unresolved V genes account for under half, and no reason is known for the remainder. The V and J calls and clone size come from that table; D and trimming were worked out from the DNA. This sample comprises approximately 52,000 clones, approximately 80% of them detected only once. Of the sample, approximately 1.8% falls within the top ten clones.

The sample here was PBMCs, taken from a glioma patient treated with radiotherapy, temozolomide or both. The sequence came from a woman between 35 and 50 years old with glioma. Here the chain combines TRBV7-9 and TRBJ2-1; TRBD1 agrees with 9 junctional bases. The DNA sequence is as follows: TGTGCCAGCAGCTTAGCTGGACAGGGGAACAATGAGCAGTTCTTC. Its protein product is CASSLAGQGNNEQFF.